The text below deals with one TCR beta chain. Its recognized antigen is unknown. Per-base quality was not reported, and no clone a single base away is much larger than it. The data originate from a study of T cells in localized non-small cell lung cancer (dated by TCRdb to between 2020 and 2021). The study in broad terms: T cell repertoires of some 240 early-stage NSCLC patients were analyzed, with tumors being compared against uninvolved tumor-adjacent lungs. The cohort comprised around 250 treatment-naïve NSCLC patients with resected, localized lung tumors. The mean age of the NSCLC patients was under 70 years, with 130 or so men and 110 or so women.

A distance of 13 bases separates the germline ends of V and J, which lose 1 base and 1 base respectively. The CDR3 runs 16 residues from the cysteine to the phenylalanine. The only DNA kept is the CDR3, 48 bases in frame from the first base. The germline V gene encodes CDR1 LGHNT and CDR2 FRNRAP. What the work shows at the level of the full study, not this receptor alone: Longer overall survival was associated with higher blood T cell density, whereas shorter survival was associated with higher adjacent-lung clonality. Because the study design was exploratory, TCR variables were selected using unadjusted p-values without false-discovery rate correction. Because multi-region tumor sequencing was not done, intratumor heterogeneity could not be ruled out. Uninvolved tumor-adjacent lung showed the highest T cell clonality, higher than tumor, which suggests more focused antigenic responses in the uninvolved tumor-adjacent lung. Of the top 100 tumor clones, a median of roughly 56 were detected in paired uninvolved adjacent lung; around 27 were also among that lung's top 100.

The immunoSEQ Assay was used to sequence TCR beta CDR3 regions from DNA. For the original study's pipeline: T cell density was computed as TCR beta template counts normalized to usable DNA estimated by amplifying housekeeping genes. The preseqR package was used to estimate richness by extrapolating to 400,000 templates for PBMC samples and to 120,000 templates for tissue samples. Clonality was taken to be one minus Pielou's evenness. Differential abundance testing on productive amino-acid clonotypes, with a minimum total count of 5 and an alpha of 0.1, was used to identify tissue-enriched TCRs. The Jaccard Index and the Morisita Overlap Index were used to measure how much the repertoires overlapped between compartments. GLIPH clustered TCR beta CDR3s with public tetramer-defined viral CDR3s; viral motifs required at least three viral sequences plus V-gene enrichment. Sourced from immuneACCESS, this table was stored by TCRdb with only in-frame sequences that have V and J called. A share of the clones is absent; for the studies checked, an unresolved V gene accounts for under half, and the remainder has no known explanation. D and trimming come from the DNA, and the V and J calls and clone size come from that table. The sample table records roughly 6,800 clones; approximately 15% of these occur just once. The ten top clones hold under 5.5% of the sample.

Uninvolved adjacent lung was taken at least 2 cm from the tumor margin and confirmed free of atypia by two independent pathologists. At diagnosis, tumor, uninvolved tumor-adjacent lung and peripheral blood were collected and then preserved as a mix of FFPE and fresh-frozen material. The sequenced sample was normal lung tissue next to the tumor, obtained before any cancer treatment. The chain links TRBV12-5 with TRBJ2-5, with no D gene named confidently. The clonotype originates from a male donor at least 60 years old with stage II squamous cell lung carcinoma. CDR3 protein: CASGLAKGGSQETQYF. The DNA sequence follows: TGTGCTAGTGGTTTGGCTAAAGGTGGCAGCCAAGAGACCCAGTACTTC.